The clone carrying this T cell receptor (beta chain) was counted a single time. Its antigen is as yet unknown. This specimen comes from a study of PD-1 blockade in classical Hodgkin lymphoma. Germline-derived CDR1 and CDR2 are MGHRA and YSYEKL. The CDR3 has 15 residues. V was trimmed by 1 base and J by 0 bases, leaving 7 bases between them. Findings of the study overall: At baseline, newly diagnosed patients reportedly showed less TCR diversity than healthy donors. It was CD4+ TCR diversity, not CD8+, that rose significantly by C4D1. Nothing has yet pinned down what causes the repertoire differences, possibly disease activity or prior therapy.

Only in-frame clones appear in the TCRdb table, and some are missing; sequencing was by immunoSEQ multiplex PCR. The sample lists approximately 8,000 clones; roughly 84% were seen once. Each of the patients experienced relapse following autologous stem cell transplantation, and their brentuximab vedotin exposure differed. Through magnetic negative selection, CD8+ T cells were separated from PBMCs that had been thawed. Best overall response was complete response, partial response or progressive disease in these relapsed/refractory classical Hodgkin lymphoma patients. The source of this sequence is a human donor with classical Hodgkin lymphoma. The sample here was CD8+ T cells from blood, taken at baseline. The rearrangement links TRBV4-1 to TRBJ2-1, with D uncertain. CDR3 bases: TGCGCCAGCAGCCAAGTAGTGAGCTCCTACAATGAGCAGTTCTTC. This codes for CASSQVVSSYNEQFF.